Detailed here is one TCR beta chain. Antigen: not known. This sample was taken from a study of Ad26.COV2.S vaccination and SARS-CoV-2 variants. Study-level information: Ad26.COV2.S given intramuscularly, once or twice 56 days apart. Findings and caveats of the study: Non-spike TCR breadth did not differ much between vaccine and placebo recipients. Considerable breadth of spike-specific CD8+ and CD4+ T cell responses has reportedly been documented following vaccination.

V gave up 5 bases and J gave up 8 bases; unmatched junction bases: 12. The CDR3 consists of 17 residues. Germline V gene data show CDR1 as SGHTA and CDR2 as FQGNSA. The method was immunoSEQ multiplex PCR; TCRdb's version includes in-frame clones alone and lacks a portion of them. The table lists roughly 300,000 clones, 86% of them singletons. Treatment given: 15 to 20 received Ad26.COV2.S at low or high dose, single or two shots; roughly five received placebo; per-sample allocation not given. Collection of the samples took place on day 63 after the first injection of vaccine or placebo. The vaccine antigen was prefusion-stabilized Wuhan SARS-CoV-2 spike.

The V gene is TRBV7-2, the J gene TRBJ2-4, with 13 bases matching TRBD2. The sample was peripheral blood, taken in a trial of Ad26.COV2.S vaccine versus placebo. The clonotype comes from a person between 18 and 60 years old who received the Ad26.COV2.S COVID-19 vaccine or a placebo. CDR3 bases: TGTGCCAGCAGCCCAGGACTAGCGGGAGCACCAGGGGACATTCAGTACTTC. Translation: CASSPGLAGAPGDIQYF.